The next 2 T cell receptor beta chains were all read from a single sample in a study of T cells expressing NK-cell markers (dated by TCRdb to the early 2020s). Preparation of the library involved 5' RACE. The instrument was an Illumina HiSeq 2000. TCRdb reprocessed the reads; each CDR3 protein sequence makes one entry, and DNA is unavailable. This sample's clone table shows 90,000 to 130,000 distinct CDR3 sequences. Roughly 20% of the sample comes from the top ten. The sequenced material came from blood T cells: a sorted CD56 or NKG2C T cell subset, CD4+ or CD8+ T cells, or bulk PBMC T cells (not recorded which). These receptors came from a woman between 18 and 69 years old in good health.

This rearrangement joins TRBV19 to TRBJ1-5. The length of the CDR3 is 13 residues. The germline V gene has CDR1 LNHDA and CDR2 SQIVND (reference sequence). CDR3 sequence reads: CASSIRGNQPQHF.

V gene TRBV27 combines with J gene TRBJ2-1; there is no DNA to check the TCRdb D call of TRBD2. Germline V gene sequence: CDR1 MNHEY, CDR2 SMNVEV (reference sequence). This CDR3 has 15 residues. CDR3 loop: CASSLASGDYNEQFF.